The TCR beta chain described here comes from a study of response to subunit inactivated influenza vaccine. Overall study findings and caveats: Few additional T cells are recruited per seasonal influenza vaccination, authors suggested.

On this clonotype: Its matching antigen is unknown.

TCRdb analysed the RT-PCR reads with MiXCR anew, one entry per CDR3 protein. This sample carries about 540,000 distinct CDR3 sequences, 20% to 25% of them seen once, and the ten largest clones take 2.8%. The same data also went into a second study, on T cells expressing NK-cell markers. This second study says: With UMIs, 5'RACE template switching was used to make TCR beta cDNA. In sorted CD3+CD56+NKG2C+, CD3+CD56+NKG2C- and CD3+CD56-NKG2C+ T cells, TCR beta repertoires were obtained. Dominant NKG2C+ clonotypes were found to form about 1.0-7.5% of CD8+ T cells in roughly 6 donors. A handful of donors likewise had their CD3+CD56-NKG2C+ fraction led by these clonotypes.

This clonotype was obtained from a man aged 50-60 years who received an inactivated influenza vaccine. Sequences were derived from CD4+ T cells sorted from PBMCs, sampled about 13 days after vaccination.

The CDR3 loop is CSARDRWVGELFF. In nucleotides, the CDR3 is TGCAGTGCTAGAGATAGATGGGTCGGGGAGCTGTTTTTT. V usage is TRBV20-1 and J usage is TRBJ2-2; D unresolved. Trimming left V 0 bases short and J 7 bases short, with 9 bases between. The CDR3 consists of 13 residues. Germline V gene lookup returns CDR1 DFQATT and CDR2 SNEGSKA (reference sequence).